Presented here are 21 T cell receptor beta chains from one specimen sequenced in a study of T cell changes during pregnancy in multiple sclerosis (dated by TCRdb to about 2019). The method was the immunoSEQ multiplex PCR assay. The table was pulled from immuneACCESS by TCRdb, which kept in-frame rearrangements only. Such tables lose some clones; where checked, under half of the loss comes from unresolved V genes, and the rest has no known cause. The sample contains roughly 39,000 clones, nearly 95% of them found a single time. 0.37% of the sample goes to the ten largest clones. The starting material was CD4+ T cells from peripheral blood mononuclear cells, obtained after pregnancy. These receptors all stem from a female donor in good health, enrolled as a control in a pregnancy study.

CDR3 amino acids: CATWGQGRVGEQFF. The CDR3 DNA is TGTGCCACTTGGGGTCAGGGCAGGGTAGGTGAGCAGTTCTTC. The rearrangement joins TRBV19 to TRBJ2-1; D may be TRBD1 (5 bases). The CDR3 is made up of 14 amino acids. Trimming left V 10 bases short and J 9 bases short, with 22 bases between. The germline CDR1 and CDR2 sequences are LNHDA and SQIVND (reference sequence).

This clone has only one observation. The chain is built from TRBV18 and TRBJ2-7, with 9 bases identical to TRBD2. V shed 1 base, J shed 7 bases, and the junction held 17 bases outside the gene matches. Germline CDR1 and CDR2: KGHSH and LQKENI. The CDR3 is made up of 18 amino acids. CDR3 loop: CASSPLTSGWGLSLEQYF. The CDR3 region has the DNA TGTGCCAGCTCACCACTAACTAGCGGGTGGGGCCTCTCCCTAGAGCAGTACTTC.

This clone was picked up a small number of times. The chain joins TRBV5-6 to TRBJ2-3; D not certain. Germline CDR1 is SGHDT and CDR2 is YYEEEE. V shed 2 bases and J shed 0 bases, with 7 bases lying between them. The CDR3 has 14 amino acids. For the CDR3, the DNA is TGTGCCAGCAGCTTCCTCACTAGCACAGATACGCAGTATTTT. Translating it yields CASSFLTSTDTQYF.

Here the CDR3 DNA reads TGTGCCAGCAGCGCCCGACTAGCGGGGGCCTACACCGGGGAGCTGTTTTTT. Translation gives CASSARLAGAYTGELFF. V and J are TRBV9 and TRBJ2-2; 12 nucleotides line up with TRBD2. This CDR3 is 17 amino acids long. The V gene end was trimmed by 3 bases and the J gene end by 3 bases; junction bases not matched to a gene: 6. Looked up from germline, CDR1 is SGDLS and CDR2 is YYNGEE.

The V and J genes are TRBV30 and TRBJ1-5; D perhaps matches TRBD1 (6 bases). The germline V and J ends were trimmed by 0 bases and 5 bases, with 8 bases remaining between them. In germline, CDR1 is GTSNPN, CDR2 SVGIG (reference sequence). The CDR3 is 13 amino acids. CDR3 bases: TGTGCCTGGAGTGTTGAGGGGGATCAGCCCCAGCATTTT. Translated, it gives CAWSVEGDQPQHF.

This clone was counted a single time. The V call is TRBV7-9, the J call TRBJ2-3; TRBD1 might be the D (5 bases). The CDR3 loop spans 14 amino acids. The V and J ends lost 4 bases and 5 bases respectively, with 13 bases between them. Germline V gene lookup returns CDR1 SEHNR and CDR2 FQNEAQ (reference sequence). The CDR3 loop reads CASSSVFRGDTQYF. The CDR3 DNA reads TGTGCCAGCAGCTCAGTTTTTAGGGGAGATACGCAGTATTTT.

The chain joins TRBV2 to TRBJ2-2; D might be TRBD1 (6 bases). Trimming took 3 bases from V and 4 from J, leaving 9 bases between them. The length of the CDR3 is 14 residues. Germline values: CDR1 SNHLY, CDR2 FYNNEI. The CDR3 bases are TGTGCCAGCAGTGAGGACAGACTCACCGGGGAGCTGTTTTTT. Translated: CASSEDRLTGELFF.

The V gene is TRBV7-8, the J gene TRBJ2-1, with 13 nucleotides matching TRBD2. V was pared by 5 bases and J by 7 bases, with 8 bases of the junction left unmatched. The CDR3 covers 16 residues. The germline gives CDR1 SGHVS, CDR2 FQNEAQ. CDR3 sequence (DNA): TGTGCCAGCAGCGGATTGACTAGCGGGAGGTTGAATGAGCAGTTCTTC. This encodes CASSGLTSGRLNEQFF.

This rearrangement joins TRBV11-3 to TRBJ2-1; 11 positions agree with TRBD2. The CDR3 totals 15 residues. Looked up from germline, CDR1 is SGHNT and CDR2 is YENEEA. V was clipped by 5 bases and J by 10 bases; unmatched bases: 10. Written as DNA, the CDR3 is TGTGCCAGCAGCGATATCGGGCTAGCGGGGGGCGAGCAGTTCTTC. This encodes CASSDIGLAGGEQFF.

V is TRBV4-1 and J is TRBJ2-1, with 11 bases matching TRBD2. Trimming removed 3 bases from V and 2 bases from J; junction bases left unmatched: 6. The length of the CDR3 is 17 residues. Germline V CDR1 and CDR2: MGHRA, YSYEKL. The CDR3 loop is CASSQDGGLAAYNEQFF. In nucleotides, the CDR3 is TGCGCCAGCAGCCAGGACGGGGGACTAGCGGCCTACAATGAGCAGTTCTTC.

The chain uses TRBV5-1 and TRBJ1-3; TRBD1 might be the D (6 bases). Between the trimmed V and J ends, which lost 5 bases and 1 base, there was a span of 13 bases. Per germline, CDR1 SGHRS and CDR2 YFSETQ. This CDR3 contains 15 residues. CDR3: CASSLRGASGNTIYF. Written as DNA, the CDR3 is TGCGCCAGCAGTCTTCGGGGGGCGTCTGGAAACACCATATATTTT. Full variable domain (missing parts from reference TRBV5-1 and TRBJ1-3): KAGVTQTPRYLIKTRGQQVTLSCSPISGHRSVSWYQQTPGQGLQFLFEYFSETQRNKGNFPGRFSGRQFSNSRSEMNVSTLELGDSALYLCASSLRGASGNTIYFGEGSWLTVV.

The chain recombines TRBV10-3 with TRBJ1-1; unclear D gene. The CDR3 length is 13 residues. Germline V gene lookup returns CDR1 ENHRY and CDR2 SYGVKD. V was pared by 4 bases and J by 0 bases, with 6 bases between. This chain's CDR3 is CAISGHMNTEAFF. CDR3 coding DNA: TGTGCCATCAGTGGACACATGAACACTGAAGCTTTCTTT.

This clone was seen a few times. The gene calls are TRBV5-6 and TRBJ1-2, with 10 bases fitting TRBD1. This CDR3 is 15 amino acids long. Germline V lookup: CDR1 SGHDT, CDR2 YYEEEE. Trimming cost V 3 bases and J 6 bases; bases outside gene matches: 8. CDR3 bases: TGTGCCAGCAGCTCCCCGGACAGGGGGGTTAATGGCTACACCTTC. This encodes CASSSPDRGVNGYTF.

CDR3 DNA sequence: TGTGCCAGCAGCCCGGACAGGGGGGCAGGCGTGGAAAAACTGTTTTTT. Translating it yields CASSPDRGAGVEKLFF. V usage is TRBV13 and J usage is TRBJ1-4; 10 bases align to TRBD1. This CDR3 region has 16 residues. The V segment lost 5 bases and the J segment 8 bases; nucleotides outside the gene matches: 11. Germline assignment: CDR1 PRHDT and CDR2 FYEKMQ (reference sequence).

The gene calls are TRBV30 and TRBJ2-7; 7 bases match TRBD2. CDR1 and CDR2 (germline): GTSNPN, SVGIG (reference sequence). The junction had 2 bases not matched to a gene; V was cut back by 6 bases and J by 0 bases. CDR3 length: 12 amino acids. CDR3 coding DNA: TGTGCCTGCGGACTAGACTCCTACGAGCAGTACTTC. This translates into CACGLDSYEQYF. Complete variable domain (other parts from reference TRBV30 and TRBJ2-7): SQTIHQWPATLVQPVGSPLSLECTVEGTSNPNLYWYRQAAGRGLQLLFYSVGIGQISSEVPQNLSASRPQDRQFILSSKKLLLSDSGFYLCACGLDSYEQYFGPGTRLTVT.

The CDR3 bases are TGTGCCAGCAGTGTGAACAGGCCTAACTCTGGAAACACCATATATTTT. Translation gives CASSVNRPNSGNTIYF. V and J are TRBV2 and TRBJ1-3; tentative D call: TRBD1 (5 bases). Deletions cut 4 bases from V and 0 bases from J, with 13 bases between. The CDR3 covers 16 residues. The germline V gene encodes CDR1 SNHLY and CDR2 FYNNEI.

This CDR3 reads CASSYRDRGGYTF. CDR3 nucleotides: TGTGCCAGCAGTTATCGGGACAGGGGTGGCTACACCTTC. The gene calls are TRBV6-5 and TRBJ1-2, with 10 bases lining up with TRBD1. The germline V gene encodes CDR1 MNHEY and CDR2 SVGAGI. Trimming at V came to 3 bases and at J to 7 bases, leaving 2 bases not matched to a gene. This CDR3 has 13 amino acids.

The chain links TRBV18 to TRBJ2-7; 7 positions match TRBD2. The V gene end was trimmed by 0 bases and the J gene end by 9 bases; junction bases not matched to a gene: 14. The CDR3 runs to 16 residues. Germline lookup yields CDR1 KGHSH and CDR2 LQKENI. The CDR3 loop reads CASSPPEAGSGRGQYF. The DNA for the CDR3 is TGTGCCAGCTCACCACCCGAAGCGGGATCGGGCCGTGGGCAGTACTTC.

V gene TRBV11-2 combines with J gene TRBJ2-1; the D gene is possibly TRBD1 (6 bases). The CDR3 sequence is 14 residues long. Trimming took 1 base from V and 2 from J, leaving 6 bases between them. Germline V gene data show CDR1 as SGHAT and CDR2 as FQNNGV. The CDR3 DNA reads as TGTGCCAGCAGCTTAGGACAGGCCTACAATGAGCAGTTCTTC. Its protein product is CASSLGQAYNEQFF.

The rearrangement joins TRBV11-3 to TRBJ1-4; perhaps TRBD1 as D (5 bases). With 2 bases removed from V and 8 bases from J, the gap between germline ends came to 12 bases. CDR1 SGHNT and CDR2 YENEEA come from the germline V gene. The CDR3 contains 14 residues. CDR3 region: CASSLLGAGEKLFF. DNA of the CDR3: TGTGCCAGCAGCTTACTGGGTGCAGGGGAAAAACTGTTTTTT. The full variable domain, completed using reference TRBV11-3 and TRBJ1-4, is EAGVVQSPRYKIIEKKQPVAFWCNPISGHNTLYWYLQNLGQGPELLIRYENEEAVDDSQLPKDRFSAERLKGVDSTLKIQPAELGDSAVYLCASSLLGAGEKLFFGSGTQLSVL.

The rearrangement joins TRBV7-2 to TRBJ1-1, with 9 bases fitting TRBD1. The germline V gene has CDR1 SGHTA and CDR2 FQGNSA. The CDR3 totals 12 residues. The J segment lost 11 bases and the V segment lost 3 bases, leaving 4 bases of the junction unmatched. The CDR3 DNA reads as TGTGCCAGCAGCTTCGGACAGGGGCGTGCTTTCTTT. Protein: CASSFGQGRAFF.